This passage covers 6 T cell receptor beta chains from one sample sequenced in a study of T cell changes during pregnancy in multiple sclerosis. Some clones are missing from TCRdb's copy, which holds only in-frame ones; the method was immunoSEQ multiplex PCR. The sample contains about 57,000 clones, 90% to 95% of which appear only once. Sequencing used CD4+ T cells from peripheral blood mononuclear cells, obtained in the second trimester of pregnancy. The origin of the receptors is a female donor with multiple sclerosis, enrolled in a pregnancy study.

The chain is built from TRBV7-2 and TRBJ2-6; D remains unclear. Trimming stripped 4 bases from V and 0 bases from J, with 13 bases between. The germline gives CDR1 SGHTA, CDR2 FQGNSA. The CDR3 length is 17 residues. The CDR3 is CASSSRPFGSGANVLTF. In DNA, the CDR3 is TGTGCCAGCAGCTCCCGTCCCTTCGGCTCTGGGGCCAACGTCCTGACTTTC.

As to this clone: The same CDR3 is also encoded by other DNA sequences in this sample. This chain connects TRBV5-1 to TRBJ1-1; weak D call: TRBD1 (6 bases). From germline, CDR1 is SGHRS and CDR2 YFSETQ. Trimming stripped 0 bases from V and 0 bases from J, with 6 bases between. The CDR3 contains 14 residues. This CDR3 reads CASSLGQVNTEAFF. The CDR3 DNA reads as TGCGCCAGCAGCTTGGGACAGGTGAACACTGAAGCTTTCTTT.

The chain combines TRBV20-1 with TRBJ2-2; D not certain. V shed 5 bases and J shed 5 bases, with 6 bases lying between them. Per the germline V gene, CDR1 is DFQATT and CDR2 is SNEGSKA (reference sequence). This CDR3 has 11 residues. The chain's CDR3 is CSAHRTGELFF. Written as DNA, the CDR3 is TGCAGTGCTCACAGAACCGGGGAGCTGTTTTTT.

The rearrangement joins TRBV7-9 to TRBJ1-5, with a possible D match to TRBD1 (5 bases). Per germline, CDR1 SEHNR and CDR2 FQNEAQ (reference sequence). Trimming stripped 4 bases from V and 4 bases from J, with 11 bases between. The CDR3 runs 14 residues. The chain's CDR3 is CASSSIGGNQPQHF. In nucleotides, the CDR3 is TGTGCCAGCAGCTCTATCGGGGGTAATCAGCCCCAGCATTTT.

The chain joins TRBV25-1 to TRBJ2-1; D may be TRBD2 (5 bases). V was trimmed by 3 bases and J by 3 bases, leaving 12 bases between them. The germline V gene has CDR1 MGHDK and CDR2 SYGVNS. The CDR3 runs 15 residues. The CDR3 nucleotides are TGTGCCAGCAGTGAGTTCAGGACTGGCTACAATGAGCAGTTCTTC. Protein product: CASSEFRTGYNEQFF.

This chain joins TRBV9 and TRBJ1-2, with TRBD1 matching 7 bases. Germline values: CDR1 SGDLS, CDR2 YYNGEE. The CDR3 has 16 residues. Trimming took 4 bases from V and 4 from J; bases not matched to a gene: 13. The CDR3 protein is CASSLFDRVGTYGYTF. The CDR3 DNA is TGTGCCAGCAGCCTGTTCGACAGGGTGGGTACCTATGGCTACACCTTC.